Sequencing of this T cell receptor (beta chain) was carried out in a study of blood T cell repertoires in COVID-19. Across the whole study: Researchers got acute and convalescent COVID-19 samples from the United States, Italy and Spain. In each case, the material was cDNA or gDNA derived from T cells, B-cell-depleted T cells, or PBMCs.

As handled by the study authors: Amplified reference gene primers provided the basis for estimating nucleated cell counts. Produced via immunoSEQ multiplex PCR; TCRdb's table is partial and in-frame only. V, J and clone size were drawn from that table, and D and trimming were deduced from the DNA. Among a few hundred thousand clones, around nine tenths were seen once, and the ten largest hold 12%. V shed 9 bases, J shed 1 base, and the junction held 7 bases outside the gene matches. The CDR3 runs 14 residues. The V gene's germline CDR1 is KGHDR and CDR2 SFDVKD. This chain connects TRBV24-1 to TRBJ1-1; 7 bases line up with TRBD1. The sample was peripheral blood. The clonotype comes from a woman aged 60-70 years with acute or convalescent COVID-19. The CDR3 nucleotides read TGTGCCACCTCGACAGGGAGTGGGAACACTGAAGCTTTCTTT. This gives the protein CATSTGSGNTEAFF.